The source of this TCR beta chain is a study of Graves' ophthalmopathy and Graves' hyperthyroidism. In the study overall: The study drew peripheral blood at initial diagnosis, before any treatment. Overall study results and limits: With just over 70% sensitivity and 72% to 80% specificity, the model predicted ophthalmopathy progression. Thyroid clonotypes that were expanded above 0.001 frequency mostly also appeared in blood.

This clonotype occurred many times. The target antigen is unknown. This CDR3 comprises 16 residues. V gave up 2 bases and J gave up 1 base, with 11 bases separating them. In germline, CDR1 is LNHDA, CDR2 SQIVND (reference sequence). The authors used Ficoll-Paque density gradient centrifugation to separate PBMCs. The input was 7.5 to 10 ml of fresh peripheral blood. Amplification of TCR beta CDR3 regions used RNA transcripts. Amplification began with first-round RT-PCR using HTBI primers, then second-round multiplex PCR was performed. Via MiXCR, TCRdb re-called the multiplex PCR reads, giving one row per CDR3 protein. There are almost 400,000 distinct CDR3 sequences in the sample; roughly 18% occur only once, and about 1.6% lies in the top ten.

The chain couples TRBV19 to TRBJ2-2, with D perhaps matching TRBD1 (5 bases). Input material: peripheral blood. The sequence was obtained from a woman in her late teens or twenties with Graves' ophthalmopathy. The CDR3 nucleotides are TGTGCCAGTAGTATACCCCCTGGACAGAACACCGGGGAGCTGTTTTTT. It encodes CASSIPPGQNTGELFF.